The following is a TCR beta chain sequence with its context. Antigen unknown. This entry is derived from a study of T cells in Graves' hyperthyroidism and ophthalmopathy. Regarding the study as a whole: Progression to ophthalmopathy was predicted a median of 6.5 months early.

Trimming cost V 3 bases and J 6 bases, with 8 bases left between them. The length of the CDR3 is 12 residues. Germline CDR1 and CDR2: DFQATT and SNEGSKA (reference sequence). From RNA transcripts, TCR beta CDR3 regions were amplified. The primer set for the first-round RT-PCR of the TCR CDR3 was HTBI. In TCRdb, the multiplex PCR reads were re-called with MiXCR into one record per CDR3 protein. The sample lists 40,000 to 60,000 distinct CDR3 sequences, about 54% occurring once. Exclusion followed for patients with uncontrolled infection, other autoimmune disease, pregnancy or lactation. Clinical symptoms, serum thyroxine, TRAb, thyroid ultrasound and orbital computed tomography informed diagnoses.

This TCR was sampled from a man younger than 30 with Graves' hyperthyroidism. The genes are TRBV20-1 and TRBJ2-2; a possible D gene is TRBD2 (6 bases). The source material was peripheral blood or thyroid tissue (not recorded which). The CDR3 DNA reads TGCAGTGCTAGCGGGAGTGCCGGGGAGCTGTTTTTT. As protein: CSASGSAGELFF.